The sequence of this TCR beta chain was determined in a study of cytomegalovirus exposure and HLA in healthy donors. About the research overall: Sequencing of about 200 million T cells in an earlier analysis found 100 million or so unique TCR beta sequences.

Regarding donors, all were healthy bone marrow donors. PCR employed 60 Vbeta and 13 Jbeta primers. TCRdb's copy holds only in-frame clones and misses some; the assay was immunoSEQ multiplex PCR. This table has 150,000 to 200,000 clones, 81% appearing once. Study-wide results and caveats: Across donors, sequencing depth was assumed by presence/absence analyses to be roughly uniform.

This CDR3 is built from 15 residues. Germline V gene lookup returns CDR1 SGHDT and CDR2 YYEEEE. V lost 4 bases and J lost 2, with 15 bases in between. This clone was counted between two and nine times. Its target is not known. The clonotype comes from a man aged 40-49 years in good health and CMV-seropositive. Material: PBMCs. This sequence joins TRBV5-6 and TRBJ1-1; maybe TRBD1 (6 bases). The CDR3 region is CASSTTGWENTEAFF. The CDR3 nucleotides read TGTGCCAGCAGCACAACAGGGTGGGAAAACACTGAAGCTTTCTTT. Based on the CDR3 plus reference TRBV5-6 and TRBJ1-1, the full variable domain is DAGVTQSPTHLIKTRGQQVTLRCSPKSGHDTVSWYQQALGQGPQFIFQYYEEEERQRGNFPDRFSGHQFPNYSSELNVNALLLGDSALYLCASSTTGWENTEAFFGQGTRLTVV.